This TCR beta chain was profiled in a study of T cell responses to AZD1222 COVID-19 vaccine. Assay used: immunoSEQ multiplex PCR; TCRdb lists only in-frame clones, some missing. The sample yields 100,000 or so clones, 90% seen once. The study, taken as a whole, reports: Reportedly, nearly half of unique spike TCRs recognized epitopes outside B.1.351/B.1.1.7 mutations. Baseline testing showed seropositivity in only six or seven AZD1222 recipients. Across the whole spike, CD4 TCRs peaked at regions 160-218 and 743-854. Clonal diversity was possibly underestimated, and the donors were mostly white British, with more females.

Of note for this clone: Its antigen is currently unknown.

The material sequenced was peripheral blood, taken on day 0 of AZD1222 vaccination. The receptor was derived from an adult in good health.

The CDR3 is CASSSTGEPGNTIYF. CDR3 sequence (DNA): TGTGCCAGCAGCTCGACAGGGGAACCTGGAAACACCATATATTTT. This chain connects TRBV5-4 to TRBJ1-3, with 8 bases aligning to TRBD1. The germline V gene encodes CDR1 SGHNT and CDR2 YYREEE (reference sequence). V was pared by 3 bases and J by 2 bases, with 4 bases of the junction left unmatched. CDR3 length equals 15 residues.